The next 29 T cell receptor beta chains were all read from a single sample in a study of blood T cell repertoires in COVID-19. The data were produced by immunoSEQ multiplex PCR, yet TCRdb's version contains in-frame clones alone and is incomplete. The top ten hold roughly a sixth of the sample, which has about 160,000 clones, about 92% seen once. Sequencing was done on a sample of peripheral blood. The receptor source for this set is a man aged 55-75 years with active or convalescent COVID-19.

The chain employs TRBV5-1 and TRBJ2-1, with 12 bases lining up with TRBD1. Per germline, CDR1 SGHRS and CDR2 YFSETQ. The CDR3 is 18 residues long. Trimming removed 3 bases from V and 1 base from J; junction bases left unmatched: 8. CDR3 region: CASSSPGQGAPSYNEQFF. The CDR3 nucleotides are TGCGCCAGCAGCTCGCCGGGACAGGGGGCGCCGTCCTACAATGAGCAGTTCTTC.

This clone was found a few times. The genes are TRBV10-1 and TRBJ2-3, with D possibly TRBD2 on 6 matching bases. From germline, CDR1 is WNHNN and CDR2 SYGVQD (reference sequence). The CDR3 spans 15 residues. The ends were cut back, 4 bases at V and 2 bases at J, with 13 bases in the middle. The CDR3 bases are TGCGCCAGCAGTGTCGGAGGGAGTCTCACAGATACGCAGTATTTT. Protein: CASSVGGSLTDTQYF.

This chain joins TRBV27 and TRBJ1-1; 7 bases agree with TRBD1. Germline trimming cut 0 bases from V and 2 bases from J; bases unmatched to any gene: 9. Per the germline V gene, CDR1 is MNHEY and CDR2 is SMNVEV (reference sequence). The CDR3 runs to 17 residues. CDR3: CASSLSPRTGLNTEAFF. The CDR3 bases are TGTGCCAGCAGTTTATCCCCAAGGACAGGCTTAAACACTGAAGCTTTCTTT.

The J gene is TRBJ2-7, the V gene TRBV18; TRBD2 matches at 13 bases. The germline CDR1 and CDR2 sequences are KGHSH and LQKENI. With 3 bases clipped from V and 7 bases from J, the junction kept 6 bases outside the gene matches. This CDR3 comprises 15 residues. The CDR3: CASSPSLAGGEEQYF. CDR3 sequence (DNA): TGTGCCAGCTCACCCTCACTAGCGGGAGGGGAGGAGCAGTACTTC. The full variable domain, its missing parts supplied by reference TRBV18 and TRBJ2-7, is NAGVMQNPRHLVRRRGQEARLRCSPMKGHSHVYWYRQLPEEGLKFMVYLQKENIIDESGMPKERFSAEFPKEGPSILRIQQVVRGDSAAYFCASSPSLAGGEEQYFGPGTRLTVT.

The J gene is TRBJ2-7, the V gene TRBV5-1; TRBD1 matches 8 bases. CDR1 is SGHRS, CDR2 YFSETQ, per germline. V shed 4 bases, J shed 0 bases, and the junction held 9 bases outside the gene matches. This CDR3 comprises 16 residues. The CDR3 bases are TGCGCCAGCAGCCGACAGGGGTCGGGTCGCTCCTACGAGCAGTACTTC. Translation: CASSRQGSGRSYEQYF.

The rearrangement joins TRBV7-2 to TRBJ2-2; 12 nucleotides match TRBD2. CDR1 is SGHTA and CDR2 is FQGNSA in the germline V gene. The length of the CDR3 is 19 residues. With V trimmed by 4 bases and J by 3 bases, 12 bases remained unmatched. The CDR3 loop is CASSYPAPRTSGDTGELFF. CDR3 bases: TGTGCCAGCAGCTACCCCGCCCCTCGGACTAGCGGGGACACCGGGGAGCTGTTTTTT.

The sample holds one count of this clone. J is TRBJ2-1 and V is TRBV6-5; D is unclear. The V end lost 4 bases, the J end lost 6 bases, and 19 bases lay between the germline ends. The CDR3 is 16 residues long. CDR1 and CDR2 from the germline V gene are MNHEY and SVGAGI. The CDR3 region has the DNA TGTGCCAGCAGTTTCTCCCAGACAATCTCAGGCAATGAGCAGTTCTTC. Its translation is CASSFSQTISGNEQFF.

The chain recombines TRBV6-5 with TRBJ2-7, with 9 bases matching TRBD1. The V segment lost 0 bases and the J segment 2 bases; nucleotides outside the gene matches: 5. CDR1 MNHEY and CDR2 SVGAGI come from the germline V gene. The length of the CDR3 is 16 residues. CDR3 DNA sequence: TGTGCCAGCAGTTACTCCAAGAGGACAGGGGCCTACGAGCAGTACTTC. Translating it yields CASSYSKRTGAYEQYF.

The rearrangement links TRBV18 to TRBJ2-3; weak D call: TRBD2 (6 bases). V gave up 3 bases and J gave up 4 bases, with 14 bases separating them. This CDR3 has 15 residues. From germline, CDR1 is KGHSH and CDR2 LQKENI. This chain's CDR3 is CASSPGTSNADTQYF. The CDR3 region has the DNA TGTGCCAGCTCACCCGGGACTTCTAACGCAGATACGCAGTATTTT. Full variable domain (rest looked up from reference TRBV18 and TRBJ2-3): NAGVMQNPRHLVRRRGQEARLRCSPMKGHSHVYWYRQLPEEGLKFMVYLQKENIIDESGMPKERFSAEFPKEGPSILRIQQVVRGDSAAYFCASSPGTSNADTQYFGPGTRLTVL.

CDR3: CASRNLRYGYTF. In nucleotides, the CDR3 is TGTGCCAGCAGGAACCTACGGTATGGCTACACCTTC. This sequence joins TRBV2 and TRBJ1-2; no reliable D call. Germline V gene data show CDR1 as SNHLY and CDR2 as FYNNEI. The CDR3 contains 12 residues. The ends were cut back, 6 bases at V and 5 bases at J, with 10 bases in the middle.

This chain joins TRBV6-5 and TRBJ1-2; D uncertain. Looked up from germline, CDR1 is MNHEY and CDR2 is SVGAGI. CDR3 size: 16 residues. Trimming removed 0 bases from V and 1 base from J, with 12 bases in between. This CDR3 reads CASSYSINRVNYGYTF. DNA of the CDR3: TGTGCCAGCAGTTACTCGATTAATCGAGTTAACTATGGCTACACCTTC.

CDR3 region: CASTGQGATYEQYF. CDR3 sequence (DNA): TGTGCCAGCACCGGACAGGGGGCGACCTACGAGCAGTACTTC. The chain is built from TRBV6-6 and TRBJ2-7, with 11 bases matching TRBD1. The CDR3 loop spans 14 amino acids. The V and J ends lost 7 bases and 2 bases, in that order; junction bases with no gene match: 4. Germline V gene lookup returns CDR1 MNHNY and CDR2 SVGAGI (reference sequence).

The chain is built from TRBV5-1 and TRBJ2-1; D gene ambiguous. Germline V gene lookup returns CDR1 SGHRS and CDR2 YFSETQ. The V and J ends lost 3 bases and 10 bases respectively, with 8 bases between them. This CDR3 has 11 amino acids. The CDR3 loop is CASSYDTEQFF. The CDR3 DNA reads TGCGCCAGCAGCTACGACACCGAGCAGTTCTTC.

The chain uses TRBV15 and TRBJ1-1; D not resolved. This CDR3 region has 14 residues. V lost 0 bases and J lost 6, with 11 bases in between. Germline assignment: CDR1 LNHNV and CDR2 YYDKDF (reference sequence). The CDR3 DNA sequence: TGTGCCACCAGCAGAGACCCCTCGAGCTCTGAAGCTTTCTTT. Its translation: CATSRDPSSSEAFF. Supplemented by reference TRBV15 and TRBJ1-1, the full variable domain reads DAMVIQNPRYQVTQFGKPVTLSCSQTLNHNVMYWYQQKSSQAPKLLFHYYDKDFNNEADTPDNFQSRRPNTSFCFLDIRSPGLGDTAMYLCATSRDPSSSEAFFGQGTRLTVV.

The chain couples TRBV7-2 to TRBJ2-2; possible D gene TRBD1, 5 bases. Germline V lookup: CDR1 SGHTA, CDR2 FQGNSA. The CDR3 extends over 15 amino acids. The ends were cut back, 0 bases at V and 4 bases at J, with 9 bases in the middle. The CDR3 here is CASSLAQGGTGELFF. DNA of the CDR3: TGTGCCAGCAGCTTAGCCCAGGGTGGCACCGGGGAGCTGTTTTTT.

The chain has TRBV6-6 and TRBJ2-1, with 7 bases matching TRBD1. Germline values: CDR1 MNHNY, CDR2 SVGAGI (reference sequence). CDR3 length: 19 amino acids. The V and J ends lost 6 bases and 1 base, in that order; junction bases with no gene match: 18. The CDR3 DNA sequence: TGTGCCAGCAGCCGAAGGCACAGGGGTCACCCATCTTCCTACAATGAGCAGTTCTTC. It specifies CASSRRHRGHPSSYNEQFF.

V and J are TRBV6-5 and TRBJ2-1; the D is unclear. Germline lookup yields CDR1 MNHEY and CDR2 SVGAGI. This CDR3 has 14 amino acids. With 4 bases removed from V and 0 bases from J, the gap between germline ends came to 7 bases. CDR3 bases: TGTGCCAGCAGTTCTGTGAGCTCCTACAATGAGCAGTTCTTC. Its protein is CASSSVSSYNEQFF.

The chain links TRBV7-2 to TRBJ2-7; tentative D call: TRBD2 (5 bases). The V gene lost 1 base and the J gene lost 3 bases, with 13 bases spanning the gap. The CDR3 totals 15 residues. Germline V gene data show CDR1 as SGHTA and CDR2 as FQGNSA. Here the CDR3 DNA reads TGTGCCAGCAGCTTAGGAAGCGGAACTAGCTACGAGCAGTACTTC. Amino acids: CASSLGSGTSYEQYF.

The chain recombines TRBV25-1 with TRBJ1-1; the D gene is possibly TRBD1 (6 bases). The CDR3 totals 12 residues. V lost 10 bases to trimming and J lost 1 base, with 10 bases between them. Germline lookup yields CDR1 MGHDK and CDR2 SYGVNS. CDR3 bases: TGTGCCACACAGGGTGGGAACACTGAAGCTTTCTTT. Encoded protein: CATQGGNTEAFF. Complete variable domain (other parts from reference TRBV25-1 and TRBJ1-1): EADIYQTPRYLVIGTGKKITLECSQTMGHDKMYWYQQDPGMELHLIHYSYGVNSTEKGDLSSESTVSRIRTEHFPLTLESARPSHTSQYLCATQGGNTEAFFGQGTRLTVV.

The rearrangement uses TRBV4-1 and TRBJ1-2; perhaps TRBD1 as D (6 bases). This CDR3 contains 14 residues. The V gene's germline CDR1 is MGHRA and CDR2 YSYEKL. Between the trimmed V and J ends, which lost 1 base and 4 bases, there was a span of 10 bases. CDR3 protein: CASSQGTAFYGYTF. CDR3 DNA sequence: TGCGCCAGCAGCCAAGGGACAGCCTTCTATGGCTACACCTTC.

The chain carries TRBV9 and TRBJ2-7; a possible D gene is TRBD1 (5 bases). V dropped 3 bases and J dropped 7 bases, with 17 bases sitting between them. The CDR3 consists of 14 residues. The germline gives CDR1 SGDLS, CDR2 YYNGEE. CDR3 sequence (DNA): TGTGCCAGCAGCGGACCGGGCCCCCCAGGGGAGCAGTACTTC. It encodes CASSGPGPPGEQYF.

V usage is TRBV11-2 and J usage is TRBJ2-5, with no clear D. V was shortened by 0 bases and J by 2 bases, with 13 bases between the two germline ends. This CDR3 comprises 16 residues. Looked up from germline, CDR1 is SGHAT and CDR2 is FQNNGV. This CDR3 reads CASSLDVTRRQETQYF. The DNA of the CDR3 is TGTGCCAGCAGCTTAGACGTAACTCGAAGACAAGAGACCCAGTACTTC.

The rearrangement links TRBV7-2 to TRBJ2-7; D is possibly TRBD2 (6 bases). The CDR3 has 15 amino acids. Deletions cut 3 bases from V and 3 bases from J, with 15 bases between. Germline V gene sequence: CDR1 SGHTA, CDR2 FQGNSA. The DNA of the CDR3 is TGTGCCAGCAGCTTCGGGACGGGACTGGGCTACGAGCAGTACTTC. This gives the protein CASSFGTGLGYEQYF. The complete variable domain, with remaining parts taken from reference TRBV7-2 and TRBJ2-7, reads GAGVSQSPSNKVTEKGKDVELRCDPISGHTALYWYRQSLGQGLEFLIYFQGNSAPDKSGLPSDRFSAERTGGSVSTLTIQRTQQEDSAVYLCASSFGTGLGYEQYFGPGTRLTVT.

This rearrangement joins TRBV6-5 to TRBJ1-6; D might be TRBD1 (6 bases). The V end lost 2 bases, the J end lost 8 bases, and 13 bases lay between the germline ends. Germline V gives CDR1 MNHEY, CDR2 SVGAGI. This CDR3 has 15 amino acids. CDR3 nucleotide sequence: TGTGCCAGCAGTTACCGGGGGGCGTACGATTCACCCCTCCACTTT. This sequence encodes CASSYRGAYDSPLHF.

The chain uses TRBV24-1 and TRBJ2-7; 9 bases are a match to TRBD2. The germline CDR1 and CDR2 sequences are KGHDR and SFDVKD. The trim removed 3 bases at V and 3 bases at J, leaving 5 bases unmatched. The length of the CDR3 is 15 residues. The CDR3 is CATSDPSSGVYEQYF. The CDR3 DNA follows: TGTGCCACCAGTGATCCATCTAGCGGGGTCTACGAGCAGTACTTC.

V is TRBV30 and J is TRBJ2-2; 8 bases align to TRBD2. CDR3 length: 15 amino acids. The germline CDR1 and CDR2 sequences are GTSNPN and SVGIG (reference sequence). The J segment lost 7 bases and the V segment lost 4 bases, leaving 11 bases of the junction unmatched. CDR3 region: CAWKPGLVEIGELFF. The DNA of the CDR3 is TGTGCCTGGAAACCGGGACTAGTTGAGATCGGGGAGCTGTTTTTT.

CDR3 loop: CASSNPQTGAYEQYF. The CDR3 coding sequence is TGTGCCAGCAGCAACCCCCAGACAGGGGCCTACGAGCAGTACTTC. The genes are TRBV6-1 and TRBJ2-7; 8 positions agree with TRBD1. This CDR3 has 15 amino acids. V lost 6 bases to trimming and J lost 2 bases; unmatched junction nucleotides: 9. Per the germline V gene, CDR1 is MNHNS and CDR2 is SASEGT.

The rearrangement links TRBV5-1 to TRBJ1-6; 7 nucleotides match TRBD1. The CDR3 spans 15 residues. J was trimmed by 6 bases and V by 4 bases; bases with no gene match: 7. Germline V gene data show CDR1 as SGHRS and CDR2 as YFSETQ. CDR3 loop: CASSKGQIVNSPLHF. The CDR3 DNA follows: TGCGCCAGCAGCAAGGGACAGATCGTTAATTCACCCCTCCACTTT.

The chain carries TRBV27 and TRBJ2-5; 10 nucleotides align to TRBD2. In germline, CDR1 is MNHEY, CDR2 SMNVEV (reference sequence). The CDR3 sequence is 17 residues long. V lost 2 bases to trimming and J lost 5 bases; unmatched junction nucleotides: 11. CDR3 residues: CASSLELGSGGRETQYF. CDR3 DNA: TGTGCCAGCAGTTTAGAGCTCGGTAGCGGGGGGCGCGAGACCCAGTACTTC.